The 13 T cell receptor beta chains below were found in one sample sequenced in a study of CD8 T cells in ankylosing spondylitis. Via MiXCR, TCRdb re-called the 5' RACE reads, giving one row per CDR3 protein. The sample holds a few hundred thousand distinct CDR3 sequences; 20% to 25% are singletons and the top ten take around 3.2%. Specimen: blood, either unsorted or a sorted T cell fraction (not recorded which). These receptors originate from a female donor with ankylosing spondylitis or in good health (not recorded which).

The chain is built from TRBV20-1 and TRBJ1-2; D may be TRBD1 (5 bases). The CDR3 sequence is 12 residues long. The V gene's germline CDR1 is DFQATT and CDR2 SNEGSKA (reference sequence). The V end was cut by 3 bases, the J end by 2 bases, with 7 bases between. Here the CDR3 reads CSARDTNYGYTF. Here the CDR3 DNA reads TGCAGTGCTAGGGACACCAACTATGGCTACACCTTC.

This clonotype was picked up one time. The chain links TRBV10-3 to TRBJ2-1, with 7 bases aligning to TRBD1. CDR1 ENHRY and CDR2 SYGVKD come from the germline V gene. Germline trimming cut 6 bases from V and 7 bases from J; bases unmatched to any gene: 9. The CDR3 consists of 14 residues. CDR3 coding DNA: TGTGCCATCAGACCGGACAGGTCTCGGAATGAGCAGTTCTTC. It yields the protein CAIRPDRSRNEQFF.

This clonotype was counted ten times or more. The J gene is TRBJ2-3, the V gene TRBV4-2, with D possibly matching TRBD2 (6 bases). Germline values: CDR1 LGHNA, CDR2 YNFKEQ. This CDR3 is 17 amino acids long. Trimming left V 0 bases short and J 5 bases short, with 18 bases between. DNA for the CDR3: TGTGCCAGCAGCCAAGATCTGGGGGGAGGAATGAAAGATACGCAGTATTTT. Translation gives CASSQDLGGGMKDTQYF.

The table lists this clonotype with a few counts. The CDR3 loop is CASSLEVTGPPSYEQYF. CDR3 coding DNA: TGTGCCAGCAGCTTAGAAGTTACGGGGCCCCCCTCCTACGAGCAGTACTTC. This chain joins TRBV11-2 and TRBJ2-7; D tentatively fits TRBD1 or TRBD2 (5 bases each). CDR1 is SGHAT, CDR2 FQNNGV, per germline. V shed 0 bases and J shed 0 bases, with 15 bases lying between them. This CDR3 comprises 17 residues.

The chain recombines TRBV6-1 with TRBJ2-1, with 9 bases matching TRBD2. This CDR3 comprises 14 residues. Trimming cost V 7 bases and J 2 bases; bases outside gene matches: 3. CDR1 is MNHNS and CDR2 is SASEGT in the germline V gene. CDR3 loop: CASKREEAYNEQFF. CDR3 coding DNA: TGTGCCAGCAAGCGGGAGGAGGCCTACAATGAGCAGTTCTTC.

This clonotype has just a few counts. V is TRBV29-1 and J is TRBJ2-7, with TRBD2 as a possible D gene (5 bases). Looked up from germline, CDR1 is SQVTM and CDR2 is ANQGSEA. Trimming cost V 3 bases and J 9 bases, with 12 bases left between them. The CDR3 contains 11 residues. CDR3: CSVELRAGQYF. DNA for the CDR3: TGCAGCGTTGAGTTGAGGGCAGGGCAGTACTTC.

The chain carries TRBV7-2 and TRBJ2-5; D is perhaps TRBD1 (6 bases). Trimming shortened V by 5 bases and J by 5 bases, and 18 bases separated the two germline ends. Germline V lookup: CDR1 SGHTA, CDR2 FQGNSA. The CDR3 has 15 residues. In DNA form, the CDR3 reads TGTGCCAGCAGCGACAGGTCCTCGGTTTCCGAGACCCAGTACTTC. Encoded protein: CASSDRSSVSETQYF. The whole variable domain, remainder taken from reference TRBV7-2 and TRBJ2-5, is GAGVSQSPSNKVTEKGKDVELRCDPISGHTALYWYRQSLGQGLEFLIYFQGNSAPDKSGLPSDRFSAERTGGSVSTLTIQRTQQEDSAVYLCASSDRSSVSETQYFGPGTRLLVL.

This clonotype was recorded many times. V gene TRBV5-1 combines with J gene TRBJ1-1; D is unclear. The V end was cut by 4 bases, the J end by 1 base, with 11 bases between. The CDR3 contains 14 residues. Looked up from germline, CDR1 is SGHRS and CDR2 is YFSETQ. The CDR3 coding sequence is TGCGCCAGCAGCGGAGACGGGAGGAACACTGAAGCTTTCTTT. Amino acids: CASSGDGRNTEAFF.

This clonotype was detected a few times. The CDR3 sequence: CASSLGYRGGEDTQYF. CDR3 DNA: TGTGCCAGCAGCTTGGGGTACAGGGGAGGAGAAGATACGCAGTATTTT. V gene TRBV5-4 combines with J gene TRBJ2-3; TRBD1 is a possible D gene (7 bases). Germline assignment: CDR1 SGHNT and CDR2 YYREEE (reference sequence). The CDR3 covers 16 residues. V lost 0 bases and J 5 bases, leaving 16 bases between the germline ends.

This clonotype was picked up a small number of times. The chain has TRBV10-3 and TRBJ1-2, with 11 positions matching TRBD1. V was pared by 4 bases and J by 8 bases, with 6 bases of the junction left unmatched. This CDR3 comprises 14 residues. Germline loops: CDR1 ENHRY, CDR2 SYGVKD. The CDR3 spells CAISADRGLEGYTF. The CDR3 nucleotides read TGTGCCATCAGTGCGGACAGGGGGCTGGAAGGCTACACCTTC.

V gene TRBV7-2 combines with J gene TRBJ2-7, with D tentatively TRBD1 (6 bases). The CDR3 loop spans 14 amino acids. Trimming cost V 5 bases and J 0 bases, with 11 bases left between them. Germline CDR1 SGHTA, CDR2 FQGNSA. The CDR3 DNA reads TGTGCCAGCAGCCCGGGACACAGCTCCTACGAGCAGTACTTC. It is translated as CASSPGHSSYEQYF. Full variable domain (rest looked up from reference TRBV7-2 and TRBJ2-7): GAGVSQSPSNKVTEKGKDVELRCDPISGHTALYWYRQSLGQGLEFLIYFQGNSAPDKSGLPSDRFSAERTGGSVSTLTIQRTQQEDSAVYLCASSPGHSSYEQYFGPGTRLTVT.

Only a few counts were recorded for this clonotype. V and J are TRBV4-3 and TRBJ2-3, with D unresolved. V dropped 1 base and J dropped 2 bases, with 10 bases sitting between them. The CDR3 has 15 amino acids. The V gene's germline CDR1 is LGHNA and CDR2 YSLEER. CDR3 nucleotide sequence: TGCGCCAGCAGCCAAGGCGGCGGCTACACAGATACGCAGTATTTT. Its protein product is CASSQGGGYTDTQYF.

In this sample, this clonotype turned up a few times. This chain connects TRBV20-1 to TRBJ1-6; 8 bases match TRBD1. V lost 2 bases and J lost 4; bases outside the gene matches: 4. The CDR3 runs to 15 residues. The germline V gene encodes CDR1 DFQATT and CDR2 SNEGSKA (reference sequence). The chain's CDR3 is CSARPRGLYNSPLHF. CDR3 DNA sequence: TGCAGTGCTAGACCCAGGGGGCTGTATAATTCACCCCTCCACTTT.